This T cell receptor beta chain is drawn from a study of cytomegalovirus exposure and HLA in healthy donors. Study-level background: An early data release held around 80 million unique TCRs from HLA-typed donors. Regarding the study as a whole: The authors later found TCR association rates varying by HLA locus, with DRB1 most and HLA-C fewest.

The germline V gene has CDR1 LNHDA and CDR2 SQIVND (reference sequence). The CDR3 runs to 11 residues. V dropped 11 bases and J dropped 2 bases, with 7 bases sitting between them. This donor has no recorded CMV serostatus. The PCR had 60 Vbeta and 13 Jbeta primers. TCRdb's copy holds only in-frame clones and misses some; the assay was immunoSEQ multiplex PCR. The sample has 100,000 or so clones; 50% to 70% are singletons. Notes on this clone: The antigen is undetermined.

The sequenced sample was PBMCs. This clonotype originated in a human donor in good health. This chain joins TRBV19 and TRBJ2-1, with D unclear. In DNA form, the CDR3 reads TGTGCCGCGAGGACCTACAATGAGCAGTTCTTC. Its protein is CAARTYNEQFF. Looking up the rest from reference TRBV19 and TRBJ2-1 gives the full variable domain: DGGITQSPKYLFRKEGQNVTLSCEQNLNHDAMYWYRQDPGQGLRLIYYSQIVNDFQKGDIAEGYSVSREKKESFPLTVTSAQKNPTAFYLCAARTYNEQFFGPGTRLTVL.